The rows below give T cell receptor beta chains drawn from one sample of a study of tumor-infiltrating lymphocytes in localized non-small cell lung cancer. The table came from immunoSEQ multiplex PCR; TCRdb's copy has only in-frame clones and leaves some out. The sample comprises around 16,000 clones, 69% of which are singletons, and 4.5% to 7.5% rests with the top ten. The sequenced material came from lung tumor tissue. The source of these receptors is a human donor with non-small cell lung cancer. CDR3s include the opening cysteine and the closing phenylalanine or tryptophan. The D gene is left open where the match is weak. Size tells how often a clone was seen (once, few, many) or the class of an expanded clone, and some rows leave it out.

j_call v_call d_call clone_size cdr3_nt cdr3_aa
TRBJ1-1 TRBV7-9 TRBD1 NA TGTGCCAGCAGCGGAGCCGGGACAGTGAACACTGAAGCTTTCTTT CASSGAGTVNTEAFF
TRBJ2-1 TRBV5-6 TRBD2 NA TGTGCCAGCAGCTCCCCCTCAGCGGGAGGTGAGCAGTTCTTC CASSSPSAGGEQFF
TRBJ1-2 TRBV6-4 NA few TGTGCCAGCAGTTCGGAGGGACTGGGAGGCTACACCTTC CASSSEGLGGYTF
TRBJ2-1 TRBV7-7 NA NA TGTGCTAGCAGCTTAAACTCCTACAATGAGCAGTTCTTC CASSLNSYNEQFF
TRBJ1-2 TRBV27 NA few TGTGCCAGCAGTTCGGGAGGACAGAACTATGGCTACACCTTC CASSSGGQNYGYTF
TRBJ2-2 TRBV7-3 NA NA TGTGCCAGCAGCTTACTGGGCCCTAGCGATACGAACACCGGGGAGCTGTTTTTT CASSLLGPSDTNTGELFF
TRBJ1-2 TRBV7-9 TRBD1 few TGTGCCAGCAGCCCTTTGGAGGACAGGGGGCGATATGGCTACACCTTC CASSPLEDRGRYGYTF
TRBJ1-3 TRBV30 NA NA TGTGCCTGGAGTAGGGACATTTGGCGAAACACCATATATTTT CAWSRDIWRNTIYF
TRBJ2-3 TRBV28 TRBD2 NA TGTGCCAGCAGTTTGACTAGCGGGAGGGTATCAACAGATACGCAGTATTTT CASSLTSGRVSTDTQYF
TRBJ2-1 TRBV7-6 NA few TGTGCCAGCAGCACGGGACCCTACAATGAGCAGTTCTTC CASSTGPYNEQFF
TRBJ2-7 TRBV2 TRBD2 NA TGTGCCAGCAGAATAGCGGGACTGGACGAGCAGTACTTC CASRIAGLDEQYF
TRBJ1-4 TRBV5-5 NA medium-sized TGTGCCAGCAGCTTAGGGAGGACAGCTAATGAAAAACTGTTTTTT CASSLGRTANEKLFF
TRBJ2-5 TRBV10-3 TRBD2 few TGTGCCATCGGGCTAGCGGGAGATAGGAGACAAGAGACCCAGTACTTC CAIGLAGDRRQETQYF
TRBJ1-1 TRBV4-3 NA NA TGCGCCAGCAGCCAAGATCCGGGAAGGGGTGCTGAAGCTTTCTTT CASSQDPGRGAEAFF
TRBJ1-4 TRBV18 NA once TGTGCCAGCTCACCGAATCAGGCTGGAGTTAATGAAAAACTGTTTTTT CASSPNQAGVNEKLFF
TRBJ2-6 TRBV9 NA NA TGTGCCAGCAGTGACTCGTGGGCCAACGTCCTGACTTTC CASSDSWANVLTF
TRBJ1-4 TRBV4-1 NA NA TGCGCCAGCAGCCAAGTGACCGGTAATGAAAAACTGTTTTTT CASSQVTGNEKLFF
TRBJ2-1 TRBV29-1 TRBD2 few TGCAGCGTTGCATTCACGACTAGCGGGTCGTACAATGAGCAGTTCTTC CSVAFTTSGSYNEQFF
TRBJ2-6 TRBV28 NA few TGTGCCAGCAGCCCTGGGGCCAACGTCCTGACTTTC CASSPGANVLTF
TRBJ2-1 TRBV27 NA NA TGTGCCAGCAGTTTTGGAGGGCCGGGTTCCAATGAGCAGTTCTTC CASSFGGPGSNEQFF
TRBJ2-7 TRBV9 TRBD2 NA TGTGCCAGCAGCGTAGGTGGGGGGGGCTACGAGCAGTACTTC CASSVGGGGYEQYF
TRBJ2-3 TRBV9 TRBD2 NA TGTGCCAGCAGTCTTGCCGGGACTAGCGGGAGTCCGACAGATACGCAGTATTTT CASSLAGTSGSPTDTQYF
TRBJ2-3 TRBV14 NA NA TGTGCCAGCAGCCAAGTTTTGGGGCTGACAGATACGCAGTATTTT CASSQVLGLTDTQYF
TRBJ2-7 TRBV11-1 NA NA TGTGCCAGCAGCTTGGCGTACGAGCAGTACTTC CASSLAYEQYF
TRBJ1-2 TRBV30 TRBD1 NA TGTGCCTGGAGTCCTCAGGGGGCGAACTATGGCTACACCTTC CAWSPQGANYGYTF
TRBJ2-1 TRBV18 NA medium-sized TGTGCCAGCTCAGGTTTTCTTGAACGTGGCAATGAGCAGTTCTTC CASSGFLERGNEQFF
TRBJ2-2 TRBV4-1 TRBD1 NA TGCGCCAGCAGCCCTCAGGGGACAGGGACGTTTACGGCTTACACCGGGGAGCTGTTTTTT CASSPQGTGTFTAYTGELFF
TRBJ2-6 TRBV18 TRBD1 NA TGTGCCAGCTCACCTGAAATTTCCGGTGGGACAGTCCCGCGTGGGGCCAACGTCCTGACTTTC CASSPEISGGTVPRGANVLTF
TRBJ1-5 TRBV27 NA medium-sized TGTGCCAGCAGTTTAAGCTACAATCAGCCCCAGCATTTT CASSLSYNQPQHF
TRBJ1-2 TRBV11-2 NA NA TGTGCCAGCAGCTTAGCCCGGAACAGGGACCCAAAGGACTATGGCTACACCTTC CASSLARNRDPKDYGYTF
TRBJ2-7 TRBV5-5 NA NA TGTGCCAGCAGCTTGGCCGGCGGGTTGGGCGACGAGCAGTACTTC CASSLAGGLGDEQYF
TRBJ2-1 TRBV15 NA NA TGTGCCACCAGCAGAGTTCGTACGAACACTGAGCAGTTCTTC CATSRVRTNTEQFF
TRBJ2-7 TRBV30 TRBD2 once TGTGCCTGGAGTGTAACTAGCGGGACCCTAACCGGGGGGTTC CAWSVTSGTLTGGF
TRBJ2-1 TRBV11-2 TRBD2 NA TGTGCCAGCAGCTTAGTCGGTAAGACTAGCGGAAGGCCCTACAATGAGCAGTTCTTC CASSLVGKTSGRPYNEQFF
TRBJ2-5 TRBV9 NA NA TGTGCCAGCAGCGTAGGGCCCTTCGGCGAGACCCAGTACTTC CASSVGPFGETQYF
TRBJ2-5 TRBV7-9 NA NA TGTGCCAGCAGCTTAGTAATGCTGCGCTCCCGGGAGACCCAGTACTTC CASSLVMLRSRETQYF
TRBJ2-6 TRBV6-6 TRBD1 NA TGTGCCAGCAACCCAGGACAGGGGGCTGGGGCCAACGTCCTGACTTTC CASNPGQGAGANVLTF
TRBJ2-1 TRBV29-1 TRBD2 NA TGCAGCGTTGAGTACCTAGCGGGACTACAGTTCTTC CSVEYLAGLQFF
TRBJ2-7 TRBV19 NA NA TGTGCCAGCAGGGCACCCACCTACGAGCAGTACTTC CASRAPTYEQYF
TRBJ2-3 TRBV12-5 NA NA TGTGCTAGTGGGAACGAAGCGGGTACAAAGTATTTT CASGNEAGTKYF
TRBJ2-7 TRBV19 NA few TGTGCCAGTACCTTCGGACCAGGTAGCGACGAGCAGTACTTC CASTFGPGSDEQYF
TRBJ2-5 TRBV10-3 NA NA TGTGCCATCAGTGAGCGGGCAGGACACCTACAAGAGACCCAGTACTTC CAISERAGHLQETQYF
TRBJ2-5 TRBV5-4 NA NA TGTGCCAGCAGCCAACCTATAATCGAGACCCAGTACTTC CASSQPIIETQYF